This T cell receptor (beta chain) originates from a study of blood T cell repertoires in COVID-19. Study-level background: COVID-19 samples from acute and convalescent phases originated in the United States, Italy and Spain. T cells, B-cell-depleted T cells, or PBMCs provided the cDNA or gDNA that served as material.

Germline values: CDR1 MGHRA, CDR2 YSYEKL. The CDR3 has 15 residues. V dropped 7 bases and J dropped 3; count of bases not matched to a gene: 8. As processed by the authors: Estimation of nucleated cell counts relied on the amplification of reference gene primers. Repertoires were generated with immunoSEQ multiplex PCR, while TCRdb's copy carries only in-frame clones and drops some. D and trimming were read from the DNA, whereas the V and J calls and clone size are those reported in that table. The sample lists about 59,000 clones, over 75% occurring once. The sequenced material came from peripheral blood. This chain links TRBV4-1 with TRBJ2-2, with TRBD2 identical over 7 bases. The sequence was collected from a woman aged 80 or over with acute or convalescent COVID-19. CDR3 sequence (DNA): TGCGCCAGCACTATCGGACTAGTCGACACCGGGGAGCTGTTTTTT. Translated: CASTIGLVDTGELFF.